Each of the 23 T cell receptor beta chains below was sequenced from the same sample in a study of regulatory T cells in long-lasting Graves disease. Sample time point: persistent/refractory GD, antithyroid drugs over 5 years with positive TRAb. PBMCs were the source of the RNA used for TCR sequencing. Researchers made TCR beta libraries by using iRepertoire HTBI primers and running Arm-PCR on CDR3 regions. TCRdb fed the multiplex PCR reads into MiXCR, producing one record per CDR3 protein. The sample consists of a few hundred thousand distinct CDR3 sequences, around 20% of them appearing once. Source: peripheral blood mononuclear cells (PBMCs), taken when the disease was refractory, from a patient treated with antithyroid drugs. The receptors here all came from a female donor with Graves disease.

The V gene is TRBV5-6, the J gene TRBJ2-2; D remains ambiguous. Trimming removed 3 bases from V and 4 bases from J, with 10 bases in between. Looked up from germline, CDR1 is SGHDT and CDR2 is YYEEEE. This CDR3 comprises 14 residues. This CDR3 is CASSSMPGTGELFF. The CDR3 region has the DNA TGTGCCAGCAGCTCAATGCCGGGCACCGGGGAGCTGTTTTTT.

On this clonotype: One base separates it from a far larger clone, so it is likely a read error. The rearrangement links TRBV3-1 to TRBJ2-7; D might be TRBD2 (6 bases). The CDR3 covers 13 residues. Germline V lookup: CDR1 LGHDT, CDR2 YNNKEL (reference sequence). V was pared by 3 bases and J by 2 bases, with 8 bases between. The CDR3: CASSHGTAYEQYF. The DNA of the CDR3 is TGTGCCAGCAGCCACGGGACTGCCTACGAGCAGTACTTC.

This clonotype has a handful of counts. The chain recombines TRBV19 with TRBJ1-3; D unclear. Per the germline V gene, CDR1 is LNHDA and CDR2 is SQIVND (reference sequence). CDR3 length: 14 residues. V lost 2 bases to trimming and J lost 0 bases, with 5 bases between them. CDR3: CASSITASGNTIYF. The CDR3 coding sequence is TGTGCCAGTAGTATAACAGCCTCTGGAAACACCATATATTTT.

Ten or more counts support this clonotype. The rearrangement joins TRBV11-2 to TRBJ2-7; D is uncertain. Germline CDR1 SGHAT, CDR2 FQNNGV. CDR3 length: 13 amino acids. Trimming shortened V by 5 bases and J by 3 bases, and 11 bases separated the two germline ends. CDR3 sequence reads: CASSLRGDYEQYF. The CDR3 DNA sequence: TGTGCCAGCAGCCTAAGAGGCGACTACGAGCAGTACTTC.

At least ten counts were recorded for this clonotype. The gene calls are TRBV3-1 and TRBJ2-5; 7 bases agree with TRBD2. Germline V gene sequence: CDR1 LGHDT, CDR2 YNNKEL (reference sequence). This CDR3 comprises 15 residues. V shed 4 bases, J shed 3 bases, and the junction held 8 bases outside the gene matches. The CDR3 DNA reads as TGTGCCAGCAGCCGAAGCCGGACTAGTGAAGAGACCCAGTACTTC. Its translation is CASSRSRTSEETQYF.

The V and J genes are TRBV5-1 and TRBJ2-7, with D unclear. Trimming took 4 bases from V and 2 from J, leaving 13 bases between them. This CDR3 contains 14 residues. Germline lookup yields CDR1 SGHRS and CDR2 YFSETQ. The CDR3 region is CASSSRTQPYEQYF. The CDR3 DNA follows: TGCGCCAGCAGCAGCAGGACCCAGCCCTACGAGCAGTACTTC.

V and J are TRBV7-9 and TRBJ1-1; TRBD1 might be the D (5 bases). Trimming removed 5 bases at V and 0 bases at J, with 13 bases between. The CDR3 is made up of 15 amino acids. CDR1 is SEHNR and CDR2 is FQNEAQ in the germline V gene (reference sequence). DNA of the CDR3: TGTGCCAGCAGCCCTACGGGGGTAGTGAACACTGAAGCTTTCTTT. It specifies CASSPTGVVNTEAFF.

This clonotype was observed at least ten times. The J gene is TRBJ2-2, the V gene TRBV7-6; 7 nucleotides match TRBD1. V trimming: 5 bases; J trimming: 5 bases; junction bases outside the gene matches: 11. Germline V CDR1 and CDR2: SGHVS, FNYEAQ. This CDR3 comprises 16 residues. The chain's CDR3 is CASSPGQAGRTGELFF. The CDR3 coding sequence is TGTGCCAGCAGCCCCGGACAGGCCGGAAGGACCGGGGAGCTGTTTTTT.

Ten or more counts support this clonotype. V usage is TRBV12-3 or TRBV12-4 and J usage is TRBJ1-5; no definite D call. The CDR3 length is 14 residues. Trimming stripped 5 bases from V and 5 bases from J, with 13 bases between. The CDR3: CASSHDSGYQPQHF. CDR3 nucleotides: TGTGCCAGCAGTCACGACTCCGGGTATCAGCCCCAGCATTTT.

The CDR3 reads CSVEDLPPNYGYTF. The CDR3 DNA reads TGCAGCGTTGAAGATCTTCCCCCCAACTATGGCTACACCTTC. The chain recombines TRBV29-1 with TRBJ1-2; D not certain. CDR1 is SQVTM and CDR2 is ANQGSEA in the germline V gene. Trimming removed 0 bases from V and 2 bases from J, with 10 bases in between. The CDR3 is 14 residues long.

The V and J genes are TRBV19 and TRBJ1-2, with 10 bases aligning to TRBD1. This CDR3 spans 14 amino acids. Unmatched junction bases numbered 8, after V lost 5 bases and J lost 8 bases. CDR1 and CDR2 from the germline V gene are LNHDA and SQIVND (reference sequence). This CDR3 reads CASSARDRGFGYTF. The CDR3 nucleotides read TGTGCCAGTAGTGCTCGGGACAGGGGATTCGGCTACACCTTC.

This clonotype has a handful of counts. The gene calls are TRBV7-9 and TRBJ2-7; D could derive from TRBD1 or TRBD2 (5 bases each). Germline V gene sequence: CDR1 SEHNR, CDR2 FQNEAQ (reference sequence). V was clipped by 5 bases and J by 1 base, with 15 bases between them. CDR3 length: 15 residues. The CDR3 sequence is CASSADRDGSYEQYF. In nucleotides, the CDR3 is TGTGCCAGCAGCGCTGATAGGGACGGATCCTACGAGCAGTACTTC.

This clonotype has a handful of counts. This rearrangement joins TRBV20-1 to TRBJ2-7, with TRBD1 matching over 7 bases. The germline gives CDR1 DFQATT, CDR2 SNEGSKA (reference sequence). The CDR3 is 13 residues long. CDR3 coding DNA: TGCAGCCCCTTCGGGACAGAGATCTACGAGCAGTACTTC. It codes for CSPFGTEIYEQYF.

In this sample, this clonotype turned up a few times. J is TRBJ1-6 and V is TRBV19, with D possibly being TRBD1 (5 bases). The V end lost 8 bases, the J end lost 10 bases, and 21 bases lay between the germline ends. The germline V gene has CDR1 LNHDA and CDR2 SQIVND (reference sequence). This CDR3 is built from 15 residues. CDR3 amino acids: CASSPMGGSESPLHF. CDR3 DNA: TGTGCCAGTTCTCCCATGGGGGGGTCCGAATCACCCCTCCACTTT.

The J gene is TRBJ2-1, the V gene TRBV18; 7 positions agree with TRBD1. This CDR3 region has 16 residues. V lost 4 bases, J lost 2 bases, and 8 bases stayed unmatched. Germline V gene data show CDR1 as KGHSH and CDR2 as LQKENI. In DNA form, the CDR3 reads TGTGCCAGCTCACAGGGACAGCCTCGGGCCTACAATGAGCAGTTCTTC. The encoded protein is CASSQGQPRAYNEQFF.

This clonotype was seen more than once but under ten times. The V gene is TRBV7-9, the J gene TRBJ2-2; no reliable D call. Germline loops: CDR1 SEHNR, CDR2 FQNEAQ (reference sequence). There are 10 residues in the CDR3. Trimming stripped 10 bases from V and 6 bases from J, with 6 bases between. The CDR3 DNA follows: TGTGCCACCTTGTCCGGGGAGCTGTTTTTT. Residues: CATLSGELFF.

This clonotype was detected many times. The rearrangement uses TRBV2 and TRBJ1-5; D is unclear. The V end was cut by 7 bases, the J end by 6 bases, with 13 bases between. The CDR3 has 13 residues. The germline V gene has CDR1 SNHLY and CDR2 FYNNEI. As DNA, the CDR3 is TGTGCCAGCAATCCCGACGGGCGTCAGCCCCAGCATTTT. Its protein product is CASNPDGRQPQHF.

This clonotype was seen at least ten times. The CDR3 region has the DNA TGTGCCAGCAGTCCGGACAGCTCTCAAGAGACCCAGTACTTC. Protein: CASSPDSSQETQYF. This rearrangement joins TRBV28 to TRBJ2-5; weak D call: TRBD1 (6 bases). The CDR3 totals 14 residues. V lost 5 bases, J lost 2 bases, and 12 bases lay in between. Germline V CDR1 and CDR2: MDHEN, SYDVKM.

The chain combines TRBV29-1 with TRBJ2-7; possibly TRBD2 for D (5 bases). The CDR3 consists of 11 residues. Germline CDR1 reads SQVTM; CDR2 reads ANQGSEA. The V gene lost 5 bases and the J gene lost 7 bases, with 12 bases spanning the gap. CDR3 protein: CSVTTGGEQYF. DNA of the CDR3: TGCAGCGTTACGACTGGAGGTGAGCAGTACTTC.

V is TRBV28 and J is TRBJ2-3; D uncertain. This CDR3 is 14 amino acids long. Germline V gives CDR1 MDHEN, CDR2 SYDVKM. Trimming removed 5 bases at V and 4 bases at J, with 13 bases between. CDR3 in amino acids: CASSPMRSSDTQYF. CDR3 nucleotide sequence: TGTGCCAGCAGTCCCATGCGGTCCTCAGATACGCAGTATTTT.

CDR3 bases: TGCGCCAGCACCCTTGGGCGTGGGGACCGGCAAGAGACCCAGTACTTC. Its translation: CASTLGRGDRQETQYF. This sequence joins TRBV5-1 and TRBJ2-5; D tentatively fits TRBD1 or TRBD2 (5 bases each). The CDR3 spans 16 residues. The V and J ends lost 6 bases and 2 bases respectively, with 20 bases between them. Germline-derived CDR1 and CDR2 are SGHRS and YFSETQ.

This clonotype was seen ten or more times. The chain carries TRBV28 and TRBJ2-7; TRBD2 matches 11 bases. The CDR3 is 16 amino acids. Looked up from germline, CDR1 is MDHEN and CDR2 is SYDVKM. Trimming took 1 base from V and 0 from J; bases not matched to a gene: 2. CDR3 in amino acids: CASSLYLAGGSYEQYF. CDR3 coding DNA: TGTGCCAGCAGTTTATACCTAGCGGGAGGCTCCTACGAGCAGTACTTC.

As concerns this clonotype: This could be a read error, since a much larger clone is one nucleotide away. V gene TRBV6-1 combines with J gene TRBJ2-6; D is unresolved. The germline gives CDR1 MNHNS, CDR2 SASEGT. CDR3 length: 14 amino acids. V was cut by 7 bases and J by 0 bases, with 7 bases left in between. CDR3 region: CASNVVSGANVLTF. The CDR3 coding sequence is TGTGCCAGCAATGTTGTCTCTGGGGCCAACGTCCTGACTTTC.